These T cell receptor beta chains were read from a single sample in a study of CD8 T cells in Susac syndrome. TCRdb fed the immunoSEQ multiplex PCR reads into MiXCR, producing one record per CDR3 protein. This table holds some 60,000 distinct CDR3 sequences, roughly nine tenths found once. Sequenced: CD8+ T cells from PBMCs. Receptor source: a human donor in good health. The CDR3 runs from the conserved cysteine through the conserved F or W. The D gene is left open where the match is weak. Part of the rows lack a size; the others show once, few, many or a class for expanded clones.

cdr3_nt: TGTGCCAGCAGTGGAAGGGGGGGCGGTCAGCCCCAGCATTTT
cdr3_aa: CASSGRGGGQPQHF
d_call: NA
v_call: TRBV2
clone_size: NA
j_call: TRBJ1-5

cdr3_nt: TGTGCCAGCAGCTCGTCCGACAGGTCTGTCGGGTCGCAGTATTTT
cdr3_aa: CASSSSDRSVGSQYF
d_call: NA
v_call: TRBV7-9
clone_size: NA
j_call: TRBJ2-3

cdr3_nt: TGTGCCAGCAGTGACAGGGGCGGTGGCACAGATACGCAGTATTTT
cdr3_aa: CASSDRGGGTDTQYF
d_call: TRBD1
v_call: TRBV12-3/TRBV12-4
clone_size: once
j_call: TRBJ2-3

cdr3_nt: TGTGCCAGCAGTCACCAGGGGGGCGGTTATGGCTACACCTTC
cdr3_aa: CASSHQGGGYGYTF
d_call: TRBD1
v_call: TRBV6-5
clone_size: NA
j_call: TRBJ1-2

cdr3_nt: TGTGCCAGCAGCCAAGATGTACAGGGGGCAATCTACGAGCAGTACTTC
cdr3_aa: CASSQDVQGAIYEQYF
d_call: TRBD1
v_call: TRBV4-2
clone_size: NA
j_call: TRBJ2-7

cdr3_nt: TGTGCCAGCAGCGCCTTGTCGGGACGAAACTATGGCTACACCTTC
cdr3_aa: CASSALSGRNYGYTF
d_call: NA
v_call: TRBV9
clone_size: NA
j_call: TRBJ1-2

cdr3_nt: TGCGCCAGCAGCCAACGGGGACTCGGCGGGACTGAAGCTTTCTTT
cdr3_aa: CASSQRGLGGTEAFF
d_call: NA
v_call: TRBV4-1
clone_size: NA
j_call: TRBJ1-1

cdr3_nt: TGTGCCAGCAGTTTCGGAGGGGGAGAAAACTATGGCTACACCTTC
cdr3_aa: CASSFGGGENYGYTF
d_call: NA
v_call: TRBV27
clone_size: NA
j_call: TRBJ1-2

cdr3_nt: TGTGCCAGCAGCACGCTGGACAGGGCCGAAGAGACCCAGTACTTC
cdr3_aa: CASSTLDRAEETQYF
d_call: TRBD1
v_call: TRBV7-6
clone_size: NA
j_call: TRBJ2-5

cdr3_nt: TGTGCCGCGACAGGGGCTGGGGCCAACGTCCTGACTTTC
cdr3_aa: CAATGAGANVLTF
d_call: TRBD1
v_call: TRBV10-3
clone_size: NA
j_call: TRBJ2-6

cdr3_nt: TGTGCCAGCAGTTACTCGGGCACTTCACCCCTCCACTTT
cdr3_aa: CASSYSGTSPLHF
d_call: NA
v_call: TRBV6-5
clone_size: NA
j_call: TRBJ1-6

cdr3_nt: TGTGCCAGCAGTGAAGAGTGGGGGTATTCAGAAGGCTACACCTTC
cdr3_aa: CASSEEWGYSEGYTF
d_call: NA
v_call: TRBV6-1
clone_size: NA
j_call: TRBJ1-2

cdr3_nt: TGTGCCAGCAGCGTCGGGCAGAACACCGGGGAGCTGTTTTTT
cdr3_aa: CASSVGQNTGELFF
d_call: NA
v_call: TRBV9
clone_size: NA
j_call: TRBJ2-2

cdr3_nt: TGTGCCAGCAGTTTATCGACCGAGTTATACGAGCAGTACTTC
cdr3_aa: CASSLSTELYEQYF
d_call: NA
v_call: TRBV27
clone_size: NA
j_call: TRBJ2-7

cdr3_nt: TGTGCCAGCAGTGAACGGCAGCCCCGGGGTAACACTGAAGCTTTCTTT
cdr3_aa: CASSERQPRGNTEAFF
d_call: NA
v_call: TRBV2
clone_size: NA
j_call: TRBJ1-1

cdr3_nt: TGTGCCAGTAGCAACAGGGCTGGAAACACCATATATTTT
cdr3_aa: CASSNRAGNTIYF
d_call: NA
v_call: TRBV19
clone_size: few
j_call: TRBJ1-3

cdr3_nt: TGTGCCAGCAGAGAAGGGACCTCTGGCACAGATACGCAGTATTTT
cdr3_aa: CASREGTSGTDTQYF
d_call: NA
v_call: TRBV3-1
clone_size: NA
j_call: TRBJ2-3

cdr3_nt: TGTGCCAGCAGCCATCAAGGGGGAACGGGTCAGCCCCAGCATTTT
cdr3_aa: CASSHQGGTGQPQHF
d_call: NA
v_call: TRBV4-2
clone_size: NA
j_call: TRBJ1-5

cdr3_nt: TGTGCCAGCAGTTATACCTGGGGGGTTAAGCAGTTCTTC
cdr3_aa: CASSYTWGVKQFF
d_call: NA
v_call: TRBV6-5
clone_size: once
j_call: TRBJ2-1

cdr3_nt: TGTGCCAGCAGCCTCCGCACTAGCGGGGGGGCGGTTTATAGCGGGGAGCTGTTTTTT
cdr3_aa: CASSLRTSGGAVYSGELFF
d_call: TRBD2
v_call: TRBV11-2
clone_size: once
j_call: TRBJ2-2

cdr3_nt: TGTGCCAGCAGCTTACCCTACACGGGAAACACCATATATTTT
cdr3_aa: CASSLPYTGNTIYF
d_call: NA
v_call: TRBV7-9
clone_size: NA
j_call: TRBJ1-3

cdr3_nt: TGTGCCATCAGGGTACAGGGGGCCTACGAGCAGTACTTC
cdr3_aa: CAIRVQGAYEQYF
d_call: TRBD1
v_call: TRBV10-3
clone_size: NA
j_call: TRBJ2-7

cdr3_nt: TGTGCCAGCAGCTCAGAGACAGGGGTGAACACTGAAGCTTTCTTT
cdr3_aa: CASSSETGVNTEAFF
d_call: TRBD1
v_call: TRBV5-6
clone_size: NA
j_call: TRBJ1-1

cdr3_nt: TGTGCCAGCAGTGAATTGGAGCGACAGCGGTTTGAGGAAGGAGAGACCCAGTACTTC
cdr3_aa: CASSELERQRFEEGETQYF
d_call: NA
v_call: TRBV25-1
clone_size: NA
j_call: TRBJ2-5

cdr3_nt: TGTGCCAGCAGCCAACGGGACGGGGGACTAGGTGGGGCGGGCAAACAACAGTACTTC
cdr3_aa: CASSQRDGGLGGAGKQQYF
d_call: TRBD2
v_call: TRBV3-1
clone_size: NA
j_call: TRBJ2-7

cdr3_nt: TGTGCCAGCAGAAAAGGACCTAACGGCTTCACAGATACGCAGTATTTT
cdr3_aa: CASRKGPNGFTDTQYF
d_call: NA
v_call: TRBV2
clone_size: NA
j_call: TRBJ2-3

cdr3_nt: TGTGCCAGCAGTTATGGGTGGGATACGCAGTATTTT
cdr3_aa: CASSYGWDTQYF
d_call: NA
v_call: TRBV6-6
clone_size: NA
j_call: TRBJ2-3

cdr3_nt: TGTGCCAGCAGCGTAGAAGGGACACATTACAATGAGCAGTTCTTC
cdr3_aa: CASSVEGTHYNEQFF
d_call: NA
v_call: TRBV9
clone_size: NA
j_call: TRBJ2-1

cdr3_nt: TGCAGCGTTGAAGACAGGTACTTTGAGAATGGCTACACCTTC
cdr3_aa: CSVEDRYFENGYTF
d_call: NA
v_call: TRBV29-1
clone_size: NA
j_call: TRBJ1-2

cdr3_nt: TGTGCCAGCAGCTTCGCACAGGAGGTGAATTCACCCCTCCACTTT
cdr3_aa: CASSFAQEVNSPLHF
d_call: NA
v_call: TRBV7-9
clone_size: NA
j_call: TRBJ1-6

cdr3_nt: TGTGCCAGCAGCCCCGGGACTAGTAGGCCCCCCGGGGAGCTGTTTTTT
cdr3_aa: CASSPGTSRPPGELFF
d_call: TRBD2
v_call: TRBV2
clone_size: once
j_call: TRBJ2-2

cdr3_nt: TGTGCCAGCAGTTTATCGACTGGGACAGGGCCCCTGAACACTGAAGCTTTCTTT
cdr3_aa: CASSLSTGTGPLNTEAFF
d_call: TRBD1
v_call: TRBV27
clone_size: NA
j_call: TRBJ1-1

cdr3_nt: TGTGCCAGCAGTTACTCAGGGGAGGGATCACCCCTCCACTTT
cdr3_aa: CASSYSGEGSPLHF
d_call: NA
v_call: TRBV6-5
clone_size: NA
j_call: TRBJ1-6

cdr3_nt: TGTGCCAGCAGCTTACAGGACTACGAGCAGTACTTC
cdr3_aa: CASSLQDYEQYF
d_call: NA
v_call: TRBV7-2
clone_size: NA
j_call: TRBJ2-7

cdr3_nt: TGCAGCGCAGGGACAGGGGGACGAGGCTACACCTTC
cdr3_aa: CSAGTGGRGYTF
d_call: TRBD1
v_call: TRBV29-1
clone_size: NA
j_call: TRBJ1-2

cdr3_nt: TGTGCCAGCAGTGAAGCCGGGACAGGTTGGGGACTCATTGCGCAGTTCTTC
cdr3_aa: CASSEAGTGWGLIAQFF
d_call: TRBD1
v_call: TRBV2
clone_size: NA
j_call: TRBJ2-1

cdr3_nt: TGTGCCAGCAGCCATAAACACCGACCGACGAACACCGGGGAGCTGTTTTTT
cdr3_aa: CASSHKHRPTNTGELFF
d_call: NA
v_call: TRBV7-6
clone_size: once
j_call: TRBJ2-2

cdr3_nt: TGTGCCAGCAGTTACTCGGGTATACAAACTCGTAACACCGGGGAGCTGTTTTTT
cdr3_aa: CASSYSGIQTRNTGELFF
d_call: NA
v_call: TRBV6-2/TRBV6-3
clone_size: NA
j_call: TRBJ2-2

cdr3_nt: TGTGCCAGCAGTTACGCAGGGGGCGTAGAGACCCAGTACTTC
cdr3_aa: CASSYAGGVETQYF
d_call: TRBD1
v_call: TRBV6-5
clone_size: NA
j_call: TRBJ2-5

cdr3_nt: TGCGCCAGCAGCCCCAACGCGGGTAACGAGCAGTACTTC
cdr3_aa: CASSPNAGNEQYF
d_call: NA
v_call: TRBV4-3
clone_size: NA
j_call: TRBJ2-7

cdr3_nt: TGTGCCAGCAGTTCCGGGACAGGGGGCGTATTGGAATTCGGCAATCAGCCCCAGCATTTT
cdr3_aa: CASSSGTGGVLEFGNQPQHF
d_call: TRBD1
v_call: TRBV12-3/TRBV12-4
clone_size: NA
j_call: TRBJ1-5

cdr3_nt: TGTGCTAGTGGGGGACAGGGGAATTGGCGTGGCTACACCTTC
cdr3_aa: CASGGQGNWRGYTF
d_call: TRBD1
v_call: TRBV12-5
clone_size: once
j_call: TRBJ1-2

cdr3_nt: TGTGCCAGCACTCGGGCGGGGCCCACAGATACGCAGTATTTT
cdr3_aa: CASTRAGPTDTQYF
d_call: NA
v_call: TRBV12-3/TRBV12-4
clone_size: NA
j_call: TRBJ2-3

cdr3_nt: TGTGCCAGCAGCATGAGCGGGGGTTTTTTAGATACGCAGTATTTT
cdr3_aa: CASSMSGGFLDTQYF
d_call: TRBD2
v_call: TRBV11-2
clone_size: NA
j_call: TRBJ2-3

cdr3_nt: TGTGCCAGCAGTGCCCATCAGGGGCCTCCCCAGCATTTT
cdr3_aa: CASSAHQGPPQHF
d_call: NA
v_call: TRBV2
clone_size: NA
j_call: TRBJ1-5

cdr3_nt: TGTGCCACCAGCAGAGGTATACTAGCGGGAGAAGAGACCCAGTACTTC
cdr3_aa: CATSRGILAGEETQYF
d_call: TRBD2
v_call: TRBV15
clone_size: NA
j_call: TRBJ2-5

cdr3_nt: TGTGCCAGCAGCTCTCACCAGCTCACTGAAGCTTTCTTT
cdr3_aa: CASSSHQLTEAFF
d_call: NA
v_call: TRBV7-8
clone_size: NA
j_call: TRBJ1-1

cdr3_nt: TGTGCCAGCAGTTACAGGATTAGCTCCTACAATGAGCAGTTCTTC
cdr3_aa: CASSYRISSYNEQFF
d_call: NA
v_call: TRBV7-9
clone_size: NA
j_call: TRBJ2-1

cdr3_nt: TGTGCCAGCAGTCCCCTCTCGAGCTCCTACAATGAGCAGTTCTTC
cdr3_aa: CASSPLSSSYNEQFF
d_call: NA
v_call: TRBV12-3/TRBV12-4
clone_size: few
j_call: TRBJ2-1

cdr3_nt: TGTGCCAGCAGCCCAGGGCCAGGGAATAGCAATCAGCCCCAGCATTTT
cdr3_aa: CASSPGPGNSNQPQHF
d_call: NA
v_call: TRBV3-1
clone_size: NA
j_call: TRBJ1-5

cdr3_nt: TGTGCCAGCAGTCAAGCGATGGACAGGCCTATGAACACTGAAGCTTTCTTT
cdr3_aa: CASSQAMDRPMNTEAFF
d_call: TRBD1
v_call: TRBV2
clone_size: once
j_call: TRBJ1-1

cdr3_nt: TGTGCCAGCAGCGTAGAGGGCATCGACTATGGCTACACCTTC
cdr3_aa: CASSVEGIDYGYTF
d_call: NA
v_call: TRBV9
clone_size: NA
j_call: TRBJ1-2

cdr3_nt: TGTGCCAGCAGACGAGGGCAGGGACCTAATGAAAAACTGTTTTTT
cdr3_aa: CASRRGQGPNEKLFF
d_call: NA
v_call: TRBV28
clone_size: NA
j_call: TRBJ1-4

cdr3_nt: TGCAGCGTTGGCGGCAGAAGCCAAGAGACCCAGTACTTC
cdr3_aa: CSVGGRSQETQYF
d_call: NA
v_call: TRBV29-1
clone_size: NA
j_call: TRBJ2-5

cdr3_nt: TGTGCCATCAGTGAGTCAAGGGAGGATAGAGAGACCCAGTACTTC
cdr3_aa: CAISESREDRETQYF
d_call: NA
v_call: TRBV10-3
clone_size: NA
j_call: TRBJ2-5

cdr3_nt: TGTGCCAGCAGCACTGCAGGGGGTTCCCAGCATTTT
cdr3_aa: CASSTAGGSQHF
d_call: TRBD1
v_call: TRBV5-6
clone_size: NA
j_call: TRBJ1-5

cdr3_nt: TGTGCCAGCAGTTTCGTCTCGAGGGAGACCCAGTACTTC
cdr3_aa: CASSFVSRETQYF
d_call: NA
v_call: TRBV12-3/TRBV12-4
clone_size: NA
j_call: TRBJ2-5

cdr3_nt: TGTGCCAGCAGTTTAGGACACTTCTCTGGGGCCAACGTCCTGACTTTC
cdr3_aa: CASSLGHFSGANVLTF
d_call: NA
v_call: TRBV12-3/TRBV12-4
clone_size: NA
j_call: TRBJ2-6

cdr3_nt: TGCGCCAGCAGCTTCATGCCTGCCTATAGAACCAATGAGCAGTTCTTC
cdr3_aa: CASSFMPAYRTNEQFF
d_call: NA
v_call: TRBV5-1
clone_size: NA
j_call: TRBJ2-1

cdr3_nt: TGTGCCAGCCGGACCCGGGGGGGCGGTGGCTACACCTTC
cdr3_aa: CASRTRGGGGYTF
d_call: NA
v_call: TRBV12-3/TRBV12-4
clone_size: NA
j_call: TRBJ1-2